This entry features one T cell receptor (beta chain) sequence. Its cognate antigen is unknown. A single base separates this from a much larger clone, so it may be a read error. The sample belongs to a study of CD8 T cells in ankylosing spondylitis. Study outcomes and limitations: A TCR beta motif of fewer than ten highly homologous variants seemed to mark ankylosing spondylitis blood.

Per germline, CDR1 LNHNV and CDR2 YYDKDF (reference sequence). The CDR3 sequence is 13 residues long. TCRdb re-called the 5' RACE reads through MiXCR, storing one row per CDR3 protein. This table has some 100,000 distinct CDR3 sequences, roughly 8% appearing once. V and J are TRBV15 and TRBJ2-1, with D unresolved. Sequenced material: blood, either unsorted or a sorted T cell fraction (not recorded which). This TCR came from a male donor with ankylosing spondylitis or in good health (not recorded which). Here the CDR3 DNA reads TGTGCCACCAGCAGAGACCCGCACAATGAGCAGCTCTTC. Amino acids: CATSRDPHNEQLF.